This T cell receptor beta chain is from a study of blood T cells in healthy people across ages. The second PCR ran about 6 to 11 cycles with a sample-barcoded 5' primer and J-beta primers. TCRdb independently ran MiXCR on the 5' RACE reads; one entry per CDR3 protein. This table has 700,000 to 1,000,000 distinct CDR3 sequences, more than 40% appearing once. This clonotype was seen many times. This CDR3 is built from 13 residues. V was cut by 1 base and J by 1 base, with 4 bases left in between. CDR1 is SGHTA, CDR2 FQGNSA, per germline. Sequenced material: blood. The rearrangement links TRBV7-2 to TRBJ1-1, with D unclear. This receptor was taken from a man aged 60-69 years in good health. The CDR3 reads CASSLGTNTEAFF. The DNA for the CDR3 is TGTGCCAGCAGCTTAGGGACGAACACTGAAGCTTTCTTT.